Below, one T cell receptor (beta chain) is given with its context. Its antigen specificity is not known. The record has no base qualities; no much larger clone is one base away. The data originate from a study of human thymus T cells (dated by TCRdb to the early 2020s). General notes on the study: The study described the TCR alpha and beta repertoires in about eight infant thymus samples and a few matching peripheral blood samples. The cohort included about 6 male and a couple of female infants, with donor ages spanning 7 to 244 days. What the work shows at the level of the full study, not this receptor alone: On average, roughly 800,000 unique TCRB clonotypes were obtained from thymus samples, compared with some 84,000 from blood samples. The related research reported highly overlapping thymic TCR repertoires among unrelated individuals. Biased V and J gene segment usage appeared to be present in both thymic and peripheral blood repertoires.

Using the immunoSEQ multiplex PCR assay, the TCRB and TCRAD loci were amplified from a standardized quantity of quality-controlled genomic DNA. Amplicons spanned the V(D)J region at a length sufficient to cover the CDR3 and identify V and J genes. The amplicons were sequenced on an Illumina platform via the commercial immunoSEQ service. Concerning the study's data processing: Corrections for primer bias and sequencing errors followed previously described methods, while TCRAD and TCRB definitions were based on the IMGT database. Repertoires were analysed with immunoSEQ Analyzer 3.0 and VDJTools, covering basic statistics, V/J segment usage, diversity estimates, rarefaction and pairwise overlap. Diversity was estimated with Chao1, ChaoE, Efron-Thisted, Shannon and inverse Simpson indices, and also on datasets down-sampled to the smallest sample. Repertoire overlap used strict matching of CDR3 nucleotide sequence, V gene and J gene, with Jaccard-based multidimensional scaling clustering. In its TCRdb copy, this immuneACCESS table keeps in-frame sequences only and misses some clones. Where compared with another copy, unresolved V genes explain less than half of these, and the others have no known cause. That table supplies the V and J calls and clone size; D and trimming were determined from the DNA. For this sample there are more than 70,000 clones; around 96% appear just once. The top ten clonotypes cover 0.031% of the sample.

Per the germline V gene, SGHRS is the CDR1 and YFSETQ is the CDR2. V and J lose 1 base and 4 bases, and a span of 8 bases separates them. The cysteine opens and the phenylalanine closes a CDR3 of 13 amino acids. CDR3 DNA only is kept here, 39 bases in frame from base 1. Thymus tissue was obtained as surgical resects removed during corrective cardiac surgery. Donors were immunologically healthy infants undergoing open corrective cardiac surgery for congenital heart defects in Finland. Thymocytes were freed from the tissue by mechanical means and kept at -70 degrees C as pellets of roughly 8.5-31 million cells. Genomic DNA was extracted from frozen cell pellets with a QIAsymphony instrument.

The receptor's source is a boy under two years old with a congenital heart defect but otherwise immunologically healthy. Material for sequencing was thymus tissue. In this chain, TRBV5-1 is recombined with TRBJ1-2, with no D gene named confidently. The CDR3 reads CASSLRESYGYTF. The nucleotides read TGCGCCAGCAGCTTGCGCGAGAGCTATGGCTACACCTTC.